The subject of this entry is one T cell receptor (beta chain). Profiling relied on immunoSEQ multiplex PCR, and the TCRdb table lists in-frame clones only, not all of them. The sample consists of a few hundred thousand clones, roughly 86% of them appearing once. With 2 bases removed from V and 6 bases from J, the gap between germline ends came to 16 bases. The V gene's germline CDR1 is SGHVS and CDR2 FQNEAQ. This CDR3 is 16 amino acids long. The sample belongs to a study of blood T cell repertoires in COVID-19. Specimen: PBMCs or T cells enriched from blood (not recorded which). The rearrangement uses TRBV7-8 and TRBJ2-2; maybe TRBD2 (5 bases). The origin of this receptor is a woman between 25 and 40 years old who had been exposed to COVID-19. The CDR3 loop is CASSLKVARMAGELFF. CDR3 bases: TGTGCCAGCAGCTTAAAGGTAGCGAGGATGGCCGGGGAGCTGTTTTTT.